A selection of T cell receptor beta chains follows, all from one sample in a study of beta chain features in type 1 diabetes. TCRdb's copy holds only in-frame clones and misses some; the assay was immunoSEQ multiplex PCR. This sample has some 160,000 clones, with around 9.7% found just once. The material sequenced was central memory CD4+ T cells from blood. Receptors were obtained from a woman in her twenties or thirties with type 1 diabetes. Each CDR3 is given with its conserved first and last residue. The order of the fields is D gene, J gene, clone size, CDR3 length, V gene, CDR3 protein, CDR3 DNA. A D gene is named only where the DNA matches it firmly. Expanded clones get a size class; other rows say once, few or many, or leave the size out.

D gene: -
J gene: TRBJ2-3
clone size: few
CDR3 length: 12
V gene: TRBV7-3
CDR3 protein: CASSSSTDTQYF
CDR3 DNA: TGTGCCAGCAGCTCTAGCACAGATACGCAGTATTTT

D gene: TRBD1
J gene: TRBJ2-7
clone size: -
CDR3 length: 16
V gene: TRBV6-5
CDR3 protein: CASSYSGKGGGYEQYF
CDR3 DNA: TGTGCCAGCAGTTACTCTGGCAAAGGGGGCGGGTACGAGCAGTACTTC

D gene: TRBD1
J gene: TRBJ2-1
clone size: few
CDR3 length: 16
V gene: TRBV9
CDR3 protein: CASSPRGTGTYNEQFF
CDR3 DNA: TGTGCCAGCAGCCCCCGCGGGACAGGGACCTACAATGAGCAGTTCTTC

D gene: TRBD2
J gene: TRBJ2-1
clone size: -
CDR3 length: 16
V gene: TRBV5-1
CDR3 protein: CASSLVSSGRVSEQFF
CDR3 DNA: TGCGCCAGCAGCTTGGTATCGAGCGGGAGGGTTAGTGAGCAGTTCTTC

D gene: TRBD1
J gene: TRBJ2-5
clone size: few
CDR3 length: 15
V gene: TRBV19
CDR3 protein: CASSYRGFEGETQYF
CDR3 DNA: TGTGCCAGTAGTTACAGGGGTTTTGAAGGAGAGACCCAGTACTTC

D gene: TRBD1
J gene: TRBJ2-7
clone size: -
CDR3 length: 14
V gene: TRBV28
CDR3 protein: CASGQDRGSYEQYF
CDR3 DNA: TGTGCCAGCGGACAAGACAGGGGATCCTACGAGCAGTACTTC

D gene: -
J gene: TRBJ2-5
clone size: -
CDR3 length: 17
V gene: TRBV5-4
CDR3 protein: CASSSAKRTGVQETQYF
CDR3 DNA: TGTGCCAGCAGCTCCGCAAAGAGAACAGGTGTCCAAGAGACCCAGTACTTC

D gene: -
J gene: TRBJ1-2
clone size: -
CDR3 length: 12
V gene: TRBV2
CDR3 protein: CASRRGPRGYTF
CDR3 DNA: TGTGCCAGCAGGCGGGGCCCGAGGGGCTACACCTTC

D gene: -
J gene: TRBJ1-1
clone size: -
CDR3 length: 12
V gene: TRBV6-5
CDR3 protein: CASSNGGARAFF
CDR3 DNA: TGTGCCAGCAGTAACGGTGGGGCACGGGCTTTCTTT

D gene: -
J gene: TRBJ1-2
clone size: few
CDR3 length: 12
V gene: TRBV30
CDR3 protein: CAWSVGAYGYTF
CDR3 DNA: TGTGCCTGGAGTGTAGGGGCTTATGGCTACACCTTC

D gene: TRBD2
J gene: TRBJ2-1
clone size: -
CDR3 length: 15
V gene: TRBV18
CDR3 protein: CASSTGLAAYNEQFF
CDR3 DNA: TGTGCCAGCTCAACCGGGCTAGCGGCCTACAATGAGCAGTTCTTC

D gene: TRBD1
J gene: TRBJ2-4
clone size: few
CDR3 length: 15
V gene: TRBV7-3
CDR3 protein: CASSFTGAAKNIQYF
CDR3 DNA: TGTGCCAGCAGCTTTACAGGGGCGGCCAAAAACATTCAGTACTTC

D gene: TRBD2
J gene: TRBJ2-2
clone size: -
CDR3 length: 13
V gene: TRBV29-1
CDR3 protein: CSVQGLAWGELFF
CDR3 DNA: TGCAGCGTTCAGGGACTAGCTTGGGGGGAGCTGTTTTTT

D gene: -
J gene: TRBJ1-1
clone size: -
CDR3 length: 16
V gene: TRBV7-9
CDR3 protein: CASSLGFGAGEGEAFF
CDR3 DNA: TGTGCCAGCAGCTTAGGTTTCGGGGCAGGGGAAGGTGAAGCTTTCTTT

D gene: -
J gene: TRBJ2-5
clone size: few
CDR3 length: 16
V gene: TRBV9
CDR3 protein: CASSVAGSESQGTQYF
CDR3 DNA: TGTGCCAGCAGCGTAGCTGGCAGCGAAAGCCAAGGGACCCAGTACTTC

D gene: TRBD2
J gene: TRBJ2-3
clone size: -
CDR3 length: 16
V gene: TRBV9
CDR3 protein: CASSVVTSGSEDTQYF
CDR3 DNA: TGTGCCAGCAGCGTAGTTACTAGCGGGAGTGAAGATACGCAGTATTTT

D gene: -
J gene: TRBJ2-1
clone size: -
CDR3 length: 14
V gene: TRBV29-1
CDR3 protein: CSVERPGSYNEQFF
CDR3 DNA: TGCAGCGTTGAACGGCCGGGCTCCTACAATGAGCAGTTCTTC

D gene: TRBD2
J gene: TRBJ2-1
clone size: few
CDR3 length: 13
V gene: TRBV7-9
CDR3 protein: CASSFRLAVEQFF
CDR3 DNA: TGTGCCAGCAGCTTTAGGCTAGCGGTTGAGCAGTTCTTC

D gene: TRBD1
J gene: TRBJ1-2
clone size: few
CDR3 length: 15
V gene: TRBV19
CDR3 protein: CASFDRVSSNYGYTF
CDR3 DNA: TGTGCCAGTTTCGACAGGGTGTCTTCAAACTATGGCTACACCTTC

D gene: -
J gene: TRBJ2-1
clone size: few
CDR3 length: 14
V gene: TRBV14
CDR3 protein: CASSQDPAYNEQFF
CDR3 DNA: TGTGCCAGCAGCCAAGACCCGGCCTACAATGAGCAGTTCTTC

D gene: -
J gene: TRBJ1-2
clone size: -
CDR3 length: 15
V gene: TRBV5-1
CDR3 protein: CASSLKLDSPYGYTF
CDR3 DNA: TGCGCCAGCAGCTTGAAATTGGACAGCCCCTATGGCTACACCTTC

D gene: -
J gene: TRBJ1-2
clone size: -
CDR3 length: 14
V gene: TRBV5-1
CDR3 protein: CASSPGRVGDGYTF
CDR3 DNA: TGCGCCAGCAGCCCCGGCCGGGTCGGTGACGGCTACACCTTC

D gene: -
J gene: TRBJ1-1
clone size: few
CDR3 length: 16
V gene: TRBV28
CDR3 protein: CASTREGEGGAEVAFF
CDR3 DNA: TGTGCCAGCACCAGGGAAGGGGAGGGGGGGGCCGAAGTTGCTTTCTTT

D gene: -
J gene: TRBJ1-4
clone size: -
CDR3 length: 13
V gene: TRBV2
CDR3 protein: CASNREVAEKLFF
CDR3 DNA: TGTGCCAGCAACAGGGAAGTAGCTGAAAAACTGTTTTTT

D gene: TRBD1
J gene: TRBJ2-7
clone size: -
CDR3 length: 15
V gene: TRBV5-1
CDR3 protein: CASSLHGQGSYEQYF
CDR3 DNA: TGCGCCAGCAGCTTGCATGGACAGGGTTCCTACGAGCAGTACTTC

D gene: -
J gene: TRBJ2-4
clone size: -
CDR3 length: 14
V gene: TRBV6-1
CDR3 protein: CASIRTGRENIQYF
CDR3 DNA: TGTGCCAGCATCCGGACCGGGCGGGAAAACATTCAGTACTTC

D gene: TRBD1
J gene: TRBJ1-2
clone size: -
CDR3 length: 13
V gene: TRBV27
CDR3 protein: CASSLDRGYGYTF
CDR3 DNA: TGTGCCAGCAGCCTGGACAGGGGCTATGGCTACACCTTC

D gene: TRBD1
J gene: TRBJ2-4
clone size: -
CDR3 length: 14
V gene: TRBV28
CDR3 protein: CASSSTTGANIQYF
CDR3 DNA: TGTGCCAGCAGTTCCACGACAGGGGCGAACATTCAGTACTTC